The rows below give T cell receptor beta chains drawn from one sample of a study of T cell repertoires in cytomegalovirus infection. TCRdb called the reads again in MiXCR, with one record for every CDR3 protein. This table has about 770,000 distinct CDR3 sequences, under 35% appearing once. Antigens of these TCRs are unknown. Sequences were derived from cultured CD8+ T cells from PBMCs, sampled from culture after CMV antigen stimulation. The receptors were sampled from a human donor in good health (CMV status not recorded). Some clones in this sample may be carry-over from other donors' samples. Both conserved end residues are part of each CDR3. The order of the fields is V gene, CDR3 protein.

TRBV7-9,CARNSNTGELFF
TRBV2,CASIRRGSYNEQFF
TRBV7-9,CASSSNRDVRPYEQYF
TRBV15,CATSRGGKDGQRVGEQFF
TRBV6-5,CASSSFRRELGETQYF
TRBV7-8,CASSLTGSTGELFF
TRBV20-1,CSARPQGGNYGYTF
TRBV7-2,CASSSSQAPNTEAFF
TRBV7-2,CASSLGPTFGVNYEQYF
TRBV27,CASSLDGNRDRVTGELFF
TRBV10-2,CASSETGQGIHEQYF
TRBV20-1,CSASSSGGPSRVNEQFF
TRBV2,CASSEPPGGPNQPQHF
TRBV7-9,CASSYTRGGGAHAEQFF
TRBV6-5,CASSYDAVEAFF
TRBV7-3,CTSSPGTAGNTEAFF
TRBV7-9,CASSLVASHGELFF
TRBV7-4,CASSFRTGPQNDEAFF
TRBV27,CASSHPRGPFLSNTGELFF
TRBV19,CASSERMTGFGQPQHF
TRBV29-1,CSVEGEGTGVSGELFF
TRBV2,CASSEALLAGQETQYF
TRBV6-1,CASSVTGGEAFF
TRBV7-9,CASSPEDGYGYTF
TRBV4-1,CASSTPGSGNTIYF
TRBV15,CATQSTSGTTPYEQYF
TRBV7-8,CASSNVAYEQYF
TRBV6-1,CASSPDRGFTEAFF
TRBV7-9,CASSLEMGDEQFF
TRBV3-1,CASSQQGVDGYTF
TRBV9,CASSVADHDGGSYGYTF
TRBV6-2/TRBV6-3,CASGPGPLHF
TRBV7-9,CASSPTLGPGYNEQFF
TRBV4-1,CASSQDQGAFTEAFF
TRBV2,CASSEIQGPTDTQYF
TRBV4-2,CASSQEGEYTEAFF
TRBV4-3,CASSQDRGEGMGTEAFF
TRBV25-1,CASSRDTTYNEQFF
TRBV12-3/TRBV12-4,CASSFGTRDSNQPQHF
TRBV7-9,CASSGVYSYEQYF
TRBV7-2,CASSLSGPLGPSGNQPQHF
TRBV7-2,CASSLGEGPSYNEQFF
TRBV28,CASGRGEGSYNSPLHF
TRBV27,CASSSGTWGNQPQHF
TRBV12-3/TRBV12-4,CASTSGGSNEQFF
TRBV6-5,CASSPGTTAYEQYF
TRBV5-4,CASSFGRDREKLFF
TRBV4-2,CASSQGRIAQENTDTQYF
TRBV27,CASRLGQSSYNEQFF
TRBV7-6,CASSLIYREGLFF
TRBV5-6,CASSLGLGRAFF